This T cell receptor beta chain originates from a study of neurological immune-mediated disorders (dated by TCRdb to between 2018 and 2021). At the level of the whole study: The study compared peripheral blood TCR-beta repertoires of HTLV-I-associated myelopathy (HAM/TSP) patients, multiple sclerosis patients and healthy controls using UMI-based sequencing. Of the approximately 65 subjects in the cohort, around 15 were HAM/TSP patients, roughly 34 were multiple sclerosis patients, and 20 were healthy controls. Alongside PBMC samples, the set of more than 80 TCR-beta libraries contained longitudinal samples, technical triplicates, and paired CD4+ and CD8+ T-cell subsets that had been sorted.

cDNA synthesis used template-switch 5'RACE with a primer carrying a 10-nucleotide random unique molecular identifier tagging each TCR transcript. Each sequencing run produced over 180 million TCR-beta sequences covering 15-18 subjects. Total RNA was extracted with the RNeasy kit. TCR-beta VDJ regions were amplified with primers for the TCR constant region and the 5'RACE anchor, using the KAPA Real-time Library Amplification kit. A first PCR added sample indexes and Illumina adaptors, and a second PCR then raised library yield. The roughly 650 bp TCR product was size-selected on a 2% E-gel SizeSelection system after Ampure bead purification. Before pooling, library quality was checked on a Bioanalyzer, concentration was measured with Qubit, and libraries were quantified with the Kapa Library Quantification kit. An Illumina HiSeq 2500 was used to sequence the libraries paired-end at 2 x 150 bp. To increase sequence diversity, about 24-32% phiX was spiked into each library pool. Processing in the source paper ran as follows. Quality-filtered reads were processed with the UMI-based MiGEC pipeline, and over 80% of raw TCR sequences were removed by the MiGEC pipeline during error correction. VDJ genes were aligned to IMGT germline references, and each clonotype was defined by a unique CDR3 amino acid sequence together with V-J genes. Clonal expansion, Shannon diversity and CDR3 relatedness were evaluated with VDJtools (CalcPairwiseDistances, ClusterSamples), while phylogenetic trees were built in CLCbio workbench. Expanded clones were defined as having at least 8 unique UMIs, based on coefficient-of-variation modelling across technical triplicates. TCRdb handled the public reads itself, with Q25 trimming in fastp and clone calling in MiXCR, and kept productive beta chains. Each CDR3 protein appears once, grouped with its most common genes and DNA. These V and J calls are TCRdb output, not the study's own analysis. The table for this sample lists roughly 31,000 distinct CDR3 sequences; approximately 22% of them were counted only once. In total, the top ten clones hold approximately 30% of the sample.

CDR1 and CDR2 are drawn from the germline V gene (reference sequence): DFQATT, SNEGSKA. From cysteine to phenylalanine, the CDR3 is 16 amino acids long. CDR3 DNA only is kept here, 48 bases in frame from base 1. V loses 1 base at its end and J loses 2 bases; junction bases beyond the gene matches: 5. This clonotype was seen ten or more times. Its recognized antigen is unknown. No much larger clone exists at a distance of one base, and base qualities are not known. Sorted-subset TCR libraries were prepared from about 1 million sorted CD4+ or CD8+ T cells. Peripheral blood was subjected to Ficoll-Hypaque density gradient centrifugation to isolate PBMCs, which were then cryopreserved in liquid nitrogen. The study also sequenced paired sorted CD4+ and CD8+ subsets from healthy controls, HAM/TSP patients and MS patients. Points the paper makes about the study in general: Across subjects, expanded clones never shared an identical CDR3 amino acid sequence, which suggests that the TCR-beta repertoires in every group were private. TCR clonal expansion was greatest in HAM/TSP patients and smallest in MS patients, who ranked below even healthy controls.

The chain uses TRBV20-1 and TRBJ1-5, and 10 junction bases match TRBD1. Source material: CD4+ T cells from blood. This clonotype was obtained from a man aged 45 to 65 with HTLV-1-associated myelopathy (HAM/TSP). The CDR3 sequence is CSARGQGARGNQPQHF. The sequenced DNA is TGCAGTGCTAGAGGACAGGGGGCGCGTGGCAATCAGCCCCAGCATTTT.